This T cell receptor beta chain was sequenced for a study of blood T cell repertoires in COVID-19. Germline V lookup: CDR1 SGHRS, CDR2 YFSETQ. The CDR3 runs to 13 residues. The V end lost 9 bases, the J end lost 0 bases, and 7 bases lay between the germline ends. Data came from immunoSEQ multiplex PCR; TCRdb stores just in-frame clones and leaves some out. The table lists about 500,000 clones, about nine tenths of them singletons, with 0.7% in the top ten. This TCR derives from a woman aged 18-29 years who had recovered from COVID-19. The sequencing sample was made of PBMCs or T cells enriched from blood (not recorded which). The chain joins TRBV5-1 to TRBJ2-6, with D hard to call. This chain's CDR3 is CATTVSGANVLTF. The DNA of the CDR3 is TGCGCCACCACAGTCTCTGGGGCCAACGTCCTGACTTTC.